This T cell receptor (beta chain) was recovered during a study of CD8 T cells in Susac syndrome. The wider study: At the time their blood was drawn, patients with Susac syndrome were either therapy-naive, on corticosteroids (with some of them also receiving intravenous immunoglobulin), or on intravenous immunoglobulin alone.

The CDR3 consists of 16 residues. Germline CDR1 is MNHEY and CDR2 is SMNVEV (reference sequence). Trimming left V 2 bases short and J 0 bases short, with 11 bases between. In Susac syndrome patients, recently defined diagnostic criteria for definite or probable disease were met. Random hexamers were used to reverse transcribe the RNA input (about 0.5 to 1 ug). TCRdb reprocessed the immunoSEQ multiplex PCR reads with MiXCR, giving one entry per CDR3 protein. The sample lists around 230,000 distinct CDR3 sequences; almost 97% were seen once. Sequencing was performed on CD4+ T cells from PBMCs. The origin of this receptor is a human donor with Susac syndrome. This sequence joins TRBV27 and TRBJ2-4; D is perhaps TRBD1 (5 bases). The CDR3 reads CASSLEAGLAKNIQYF. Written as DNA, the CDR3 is TGTGCCAGCAGTTTAGAGGCAGGGCTAGCCAAAAACATTCAGTACTTC.